One TCR beta chain is described in this entry. Its antigen remains unknown. These data belong to a study of CD8+ T cells in alopecia areata. Background on the study: Each of the treated patients was given oral tofacitinib, 5 to 10 mg twice daily, for moderate-to-severe alopecia areata. General study findings and limits: Besides other cells, scalp samples also yield sequences of resident alphabeta T cells from normal skin. In blood and scalp, many expanded lesional clones persisted during tofacitinib.

Treatment meaning: oral pan-JAK inhibitor, 5-10 mg twice daily. In alopecia areata patients, both lesional scalp punch biopsies and peripheral blood were collected. Investigators isolated RNA and reverse transcribed it into cDNA to act as the sequencing template. Profiling relied on immunoSEQ multiplex PCR, and the TCRdb table lists in-frame clones only, not all of them. The sample contains over 15,000 clones, approximately 59% of which appear only once. The V and J ends lost 2 bases and 4 bases, in that order; junction bases with no gene match: 6. CDR3 length: 17 residues. Looked up from germline, CDR1 is SGHTA and CDR2 is FQGNSA.

J is TRBJ2-3 and V is TRBV7-2, with TRBD2 matching 13 bases. The sequences come from skin, collected at week 4, from a patient treated with tofacitinib. This sequence was found in a human donor with alopecia areata. The CDR3 reads CASSLRGTSGVADTQYF. CDR3 coding DNA: TGTGCCAGCAGCTTACGGGGGACTAGCGGGGTGGCAGATACGCAGTATTTT.